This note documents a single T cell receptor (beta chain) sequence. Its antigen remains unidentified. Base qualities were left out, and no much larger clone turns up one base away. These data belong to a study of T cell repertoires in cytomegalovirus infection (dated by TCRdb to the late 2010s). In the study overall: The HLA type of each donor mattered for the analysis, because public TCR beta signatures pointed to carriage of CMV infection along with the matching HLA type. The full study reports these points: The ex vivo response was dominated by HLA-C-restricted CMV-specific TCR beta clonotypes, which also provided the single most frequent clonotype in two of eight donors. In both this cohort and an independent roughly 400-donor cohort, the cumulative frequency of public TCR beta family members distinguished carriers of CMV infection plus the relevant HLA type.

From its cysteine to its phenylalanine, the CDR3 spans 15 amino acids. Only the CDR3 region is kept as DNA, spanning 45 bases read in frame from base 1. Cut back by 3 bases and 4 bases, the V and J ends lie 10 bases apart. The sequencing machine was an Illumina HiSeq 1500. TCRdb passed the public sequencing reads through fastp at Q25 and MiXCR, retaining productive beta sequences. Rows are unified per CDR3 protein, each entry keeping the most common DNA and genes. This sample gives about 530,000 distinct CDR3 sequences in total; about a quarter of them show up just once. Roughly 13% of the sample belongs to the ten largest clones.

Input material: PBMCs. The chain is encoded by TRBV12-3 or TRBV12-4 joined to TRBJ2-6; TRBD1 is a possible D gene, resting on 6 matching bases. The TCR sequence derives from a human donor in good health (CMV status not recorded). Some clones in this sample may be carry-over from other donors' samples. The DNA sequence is TGTGCCAGCAGTTTGGGGGCTCCAGGGGCCAACGTCCTGACTTTC. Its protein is CASSLGAPGANVLTF.